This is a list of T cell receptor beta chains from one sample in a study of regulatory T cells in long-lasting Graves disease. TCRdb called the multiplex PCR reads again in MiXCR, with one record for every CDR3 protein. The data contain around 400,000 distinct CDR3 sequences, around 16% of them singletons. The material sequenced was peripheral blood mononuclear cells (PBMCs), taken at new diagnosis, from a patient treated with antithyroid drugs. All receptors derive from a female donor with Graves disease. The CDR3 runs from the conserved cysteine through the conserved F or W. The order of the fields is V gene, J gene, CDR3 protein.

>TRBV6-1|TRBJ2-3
CASRGGRDGATDTQYF
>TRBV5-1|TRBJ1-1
CASSLERTGNTEAFF
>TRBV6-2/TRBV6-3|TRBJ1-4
CASSDGRTTNEKLFF
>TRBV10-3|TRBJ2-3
CAISRLPTGLAEPNTQYF
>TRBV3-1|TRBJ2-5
CASSLKGLAGGTYMQETQYF
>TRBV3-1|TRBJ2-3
CASSQRTPDTQYF
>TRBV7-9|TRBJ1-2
CASSPAGGWSYGYTF
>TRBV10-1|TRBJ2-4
CASSAGTSKNIQYF
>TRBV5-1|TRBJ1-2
CASSLVSALANYGYTF
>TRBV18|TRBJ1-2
CASSPKTDSGGYTF